This T cell receptor (beta chain) came from a study of shared clonotypes between healthy human individuals. Overall study results and limits: An effect of sequencing depth on clonotype sharing among donors was expected.

Sequencing used immunoSEQ multiplex PCR; TCRdb keeps in-frame clones, though not all of them. Found here are 2 million to 3 million clones, approximately 93% of them singletons; the top ten hold about 0.39%. In the case of this clone: The antigen is not known.

The clonotype was recovered from a man aged 18-30 years in good health. Some clones in this sample may be carry-over from other donors' samples. Material: naive CD4+ T cells from PBMCs. Specified subset: CD45RA+ positively selected.

CDR3 in DNA: TGTGCCACCAGCGGGGCGGGGTCTAGCACAGATACGCAGTATTTT. Protein sequence: CATSGAGSSTDTQYF. The chain has TRBV15 and TRBJ2-3, with D possibly TRBD2 on 6 matching bases. V lost 5 bases and J 0 bases, leaving 12 bases between the germline ends. The CDR3 contains 15 residues. Germline CDR1 and CDR2: LNHNV and YYDKDF (reference sequence).